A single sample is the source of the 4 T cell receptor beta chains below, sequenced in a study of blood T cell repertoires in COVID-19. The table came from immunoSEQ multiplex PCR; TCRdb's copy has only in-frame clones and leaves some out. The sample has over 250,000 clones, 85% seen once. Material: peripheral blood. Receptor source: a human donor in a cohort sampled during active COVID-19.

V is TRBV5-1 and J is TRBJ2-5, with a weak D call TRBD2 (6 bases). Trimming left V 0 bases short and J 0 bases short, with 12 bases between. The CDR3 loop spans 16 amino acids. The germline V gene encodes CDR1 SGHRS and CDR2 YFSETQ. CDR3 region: CASSLASGANQETQYF. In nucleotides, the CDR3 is TGCGCCAGCAGCTTGGCCTCGGGAGCGAACCAAGAGACCCAGTACTTC.

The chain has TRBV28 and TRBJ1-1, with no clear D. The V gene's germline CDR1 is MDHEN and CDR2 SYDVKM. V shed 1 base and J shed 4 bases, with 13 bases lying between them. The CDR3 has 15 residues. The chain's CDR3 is CASSLLPEVGTEAFF. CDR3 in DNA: TGTGCCAGCAGTTTATTACCGGAGGTGGGCACTGAAGCTTTCTTT.

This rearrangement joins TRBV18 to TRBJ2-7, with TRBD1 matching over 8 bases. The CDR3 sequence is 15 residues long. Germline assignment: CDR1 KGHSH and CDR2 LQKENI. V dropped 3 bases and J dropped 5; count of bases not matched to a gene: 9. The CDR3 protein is CASSPLRDRFNEQYF. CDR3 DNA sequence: TGTGCCAGCTCACCCCTCCGGGACAGGTTCAACGAGCAGTACTTC.

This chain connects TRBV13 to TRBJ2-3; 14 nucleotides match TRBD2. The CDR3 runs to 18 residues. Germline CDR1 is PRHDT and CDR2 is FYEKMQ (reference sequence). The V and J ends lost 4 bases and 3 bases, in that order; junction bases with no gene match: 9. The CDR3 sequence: CASSYRTSGRFSTDTQYF. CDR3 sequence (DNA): TGTGCCAGCAGCTACCGGACTAGCGGGAGGTTTTCTACAGATACGCAGTATTTT.